The 32 T cell receptor beta chains below come from one sample, sequenced in a study of T cell responses to AZD1222 COVID-19 vaccine. Method: immunoSEQ multiplex PCR; TCRdb's copy keeps in-frame clones and lacks some. The sample includes 150,000 to 180,000 clones, approximately 87% of them seen just once. This specimen consisted of peripheral blood, obtained on day 0 of MenACWY control vaccination. The receptors stem from an adult in good health.

The chain links TRBV19 to TRBJ2-7; 9 positions match TRBD2. With 6 bases clipped from V and 3 bases from J, the junction kept 12 bases outside the gene matches. Per the germline V gene, CDR1 is LNHDA and CDR2 is SQIVND (reference sequence). The CDR3 is made up of 16 amino acids. CDR3 nucleotides: TGTGCCAGTAGCGAGGAGGGGGCTAGCGGGGTCTACGAGCAGTACTTC. It translates to CASSEEGASGVYEQYF. Full variable domain (remainder filled in from reference TRBV19 and TRBJ2-7): DGGITQSPKYLFRKEGQNVTLSCEQNLNHDAMYWYRQDPGQGLRLIYYSQIVNDFQKGDIAEGYSVSREKKESFPLTVTSAQKNPTAFYLCASSEEGASGVYEQYFGPGTRLTVT.

This chain uses TRBV27 with TRBJ2-7; 7 bases line up with TRBD2. Looked up from germline, CDR1 is MNHEY and CDR2 is SMNVEV (reference sequence). The V gene end was trimmed by 4 bases and the J gene end by 6 bases; junction bases not matched to a gene: 15. There are 16 residues in the CDR3. In nucleotides, the CDR3 is TGTGCCAGCAGTTCCCAACTAGCGTGGGACGAGGGCGAGCAGTACTTC. Protein product: CASSSQLAWDEGEQYF.

This clone was detected only once. The V and J genes are TRBV14 and TRBJ1-4, with D unresolved. There are 13 residues in the CDR3. Germline V gene lookup returns CDR1 SGHDN and CDR2 FVKESK. V lost 3 bases to trimming and J lost 5 bases, with 7 bases between them. The CDR3 bases are TGTGCCAGCAGCCAGAGACCGAATGAAAAACTGTTTTTT. Its protein product is CASSQRPNEKLFF.

V and J are TRBV3-1 (or the pseudogene TRBV3-2) and TRBJ2-1, with D unclear. The V and J ends lost 1 base and 15 bases respectively, with 16 bases between them. This CDR3 region has 13 residues. The germline V gene encodes CDR1 LGHDT and CDR2 YNNKEL (reference sequence). This CDR3 is CASSQGLHHSRFF. CDR3 bases: TGTGCCAGCAGCCAAGGGTTACATCACTCCAGGTTCTTC.

The chain recombines TRBV5-1 with TRBJ2-6; 7 nucleotides match TRBD1. Per germline, CDR1 SGHRS and CDR2 YFSETQ. CDR3 size: 18 residues. V was pared by 1 base and J by 0 bases, with 7 bases of the junction left unmatched. CDR3 in DNA: TGCGCCAGCAGCTTGTGGGACAGTGGCAGCTCTGGGGCCAACGTCCTGACTTTC. Its translation: CASSLWDSGSSGANVLTF.

DNA for the CDR3: TGTGCCAGCAGCCAAGCCCCCGGGGGAGAAAAACTGTTTTTT. This sequence encodes CASSQAPGGEKLFF. This chain uses TRBV3-1 (or the pseudogene TRBV3-2) with TRBJ1-4; D is possibly TRBD1 (5 bases). The germline V and J ends were trimmed by 1 base and 8 bases, with 11 bases remaining between them. There are 14 residues in the CDR3. Germline V gene lookup returns CDR1 LGHDT and CDR2 YNNKEL (reference sequence).

The chain has TRBV28 and TRBJ2-2; D is uncertain. V dropped 6 bases and J dropped 3 bases, with 8 bases sitting between them. Germline V CDR1 and CDR2: MDHEN, SYDVKM. The CDR3 is 13 residues long. The CDR3 is CASRRSYTGELFF. In DNA, the CDR3 is TGTGCCAGCAGAAGATCCTACACCGGGGAGCTGTTTTTT.

The chain is built from TRBV29-1 and TRBJ2-2; no reliable D call. V shed 3 bases and J shed 2 bases, with 4 bases lying between them. This CDR3 is built from 12 residues. The germline V gene encodes CDR1 SQVTM and CDR2 ANQGSEA. CDR3 sequence reads: CSVEANTGELFF. In DNA, the CDR3 is TGCAGCGTTGAGGCTAACACCGGGGAGCTGTTTTTT.

The chain employs TRBV7-3 and TRBJ1-2; D not certain. Between the trimmed V and J ends, which lost 5 bases and 8 bases, there was a span of 15 bases. This CDR3 region has 13 residues. CDR1 is SGHTA, CDR2 FQGTGA, per germline. CDR3 sequence reads: CASSPAGAEGYTF. The DNA for the CDR3 is TGTGCCAGCAGCCCCGCGGGAGCGGAGGGCTACACCTTC.

The CDR3, as DNA: TGTGCCACCAGTGACCTAAGGGGAGCGAGCAATGAGCAGTTCTTC. The encoded protein is CATSDLRGASNEQFF. The rearrangement links TRBV24-1 to TRBJ2-1; perhaps D is TRBD1 or TRBD2 (5 bases each). The V gene lost 4 bases and the J gene lost 6 bases, with 15 bases spanning the gap. Looked up from germline, CDR1 is KGHDR and CDR2 is SFDVKD. The CDR3 length is 15 residues.

The chain employs TRBV24-1 and TRBJ2-5, with 8 bases lining up with TRBD1. Germline assignment: CDR1 KGHDR and CDR2 SFDVKD. There are 15 residues in the CDR3. V was clipped by 4 bases and J by 6 bases; unmatched bases: 9. The CDR3: CATSESGGAGKTQYF. CDR3 sequence (DNA): TGTGCCACCAGTGAATCAGGGGGCGCGGGTAAGACCCAGTACTTC.

This clone was recorded once. The chain recombines TRBV9 with TRBJ2-1, with 8 bases fitting TRBD2. The ends lost 0 bases at V and 7 bases at J; junction bases unmatched: 9. This CDR3 contains 16 residues. Germline V gene sequence: CDR1 SGDLS, CDR2 YYNGEE. CDR3 region: CASSVDPRGGWNEQFF. CDR3 sequence (DNA): TGTGCCAGCAGCGTAGACCCTCGGGGGGGTTGGAATGAGCAGTTCTTC.

There are a few counts of this clone. The genes are TRBV5-1 and TRBJ2-2, with 16 bases that match TRBD2. Germline-derived CDR1 and CDR2 are SGHRS and YFSETQ. CDR3 length equals 18 residues. V lost 6 bases and J lost 5; bases outside the gene matches: 10. The CDR3 sequence is CASKSGTSGRAWTGELFF. In DNA, the CDR3 is TGCGCCAGCAAGTCCGGGACTAGCGGGAGGGCGTGGACCGGGGAGCTGTTTTTT.

V gene TRBV7-8 combines with J gene TRBJ2-7; TRBD2 matches at 8 bases. Germline values: CDR1 SGHVS, CDR2 FQNEAQ. The CDR3 is 15 residues long. Unmatched junction bases numbered 4, after V lost 1 base and J lost 2 bases. The CDR3 spells CASSLVQRGTYEQYF. The CDR3 nucleotides read TGTGCCAGCAGCTTAGTCCAGCGGGGGACCTACGAGCAGTACTTC.

CDR3 sequence: CASSQDASGTSAEQYF. The CDR3, as DNA: TGTGCCAGCAGCCAAGACGCCTCTGGGACTTCGGCCGAGCAGTACTTC. This rearrangement joins TRBV3-1 (or the pseudogene TRBV3-2) to TRBJ2-7; D is perhaps TRBD2 (6 bases). The CDR3 totals 16 residues. Germline CDR1 is LGHDT and CDR2 is YNNKEL (reference sequence). V was pared by 0 bases and J by 6 bases, with 18 bases between.

This clone has just a few counts. The V call is TRBV24-1, the J call TRBJ2-1; TRBD2 agrees at 12 bases. J lost 12 bases, V lost 3 bases, and 5 bases had no gene match. Germline V gene data show CDR1 as KGHDR and CDR2 as SFDVKD. CDR3 length: 14 amino acids. As DNA, the CDR3 is TGTGCCACCAGTGATCCGGGACTAGCGGGTCGGCAGTTCTTC. Protein product: CATSDPGLAGRQFF.

This chain connects TRBV27 to TRBJ1-3; 8 nucleotides match TRBD1. Germline trimming cut 5 bases from V and 0 bases from J; bases unmatched to any gene: 9. Germline CDR1 MNHEY, CDR2 SMNVEV (reference sequence). This CDR3 is 17 amino acids long. Here the CDR3 reads CASSRAGQATSGNTIYF. The CDR3 DNA reads TGTGCCAGCAGTAGAGCGGGACAGGCAACCTCTGGAAACACCATATATTTT.

This clone has only a few counts. The chain links TRBV5-6 to TRBJ1-2, with D possibly TRBD1 on 5 matching bases. Germline CDR1 is SGHDT and CDR2 is YYEEEE. The CDR3 loop spans 15 amino acids. The V gene lost 4 bases and the J gene lost 8 bases, with 21 bases spanning the gap. The CDR3, as DNA: TGTGCCAGCAGCCCCCCGGTGGGGGGGTCTTACGGCTACACCTTC. Translation gives CASSPPVGGSYGYTF.

The chain uses TRBV25-1 and TRBJ1-2; no reliable D call. CDR3 length equals 11 residues. Germline loops: CDR1 MGHDK, CDR2 SYGVNS. With 4 bases removed from V and 4 bases from J, the gap between germline ends came to 4 bases. CDR3 bases: TGTGCCAGCAGTGGCTTCTATGGCTACACCTTC. It is translated as CASSGFYGYTF.

The genes are TRBV5-4 and TRBJ1-1, with D tentatively TRBD1 (5 bases). V was clipped by 0 bases and J by 0 bases, with 12 bases between them. The CDR3 runs to 16 residues. Germline loops: CDR1 SGHNT, CDR2 YYREEE (reference sequence). CDR3 residues: CASSLAGRTLNTEAFF. CDR3 coding DNA: TGTGCCAGCAGCTTGGCGGGACGGACCTTGAACACTGAAGCTTTCTTT.

The chain joins TRBV24-1 to TRBJ2-5; weak D call: TRBD1 (6 bases). This CDR3 has 16 amino acids. The germline gives CDR1 KGHDR, CDR2 SFDVKD. With 4 bases removed from V and 3 bases from J, the gap between germline ends came to 17 bases. The CDR3 loop reads CATSESPGRGKETQYF. The CDR3 coding sequence is TGTGCCACCAGTGAGAGCCCGGGCAGGGGTAAAGAGACCCAGTACTTC.

The J gene is TRBJ2-2, the V gene TRBV10-2, with 8 bases matching TRBD2. J lost 5 bases, V lost 2 bases, and 13 bases had no gene match. From germline, CDR1 is WSHSY and CDR2 SAAADI. This CDR3 region has 18 residues. In DNA, the CDR3 is TGCGCCAGCAGTGAGCCCCCCCAACTAGCGGATCCTACCGGGGAGCTGTTTTTT. Its protein product is CASSEPPQLADPTGELFF.

The V and J genes are TRBV12-1 and TRBJ1-1. TRBV12-1 is an annotated pseudogene. The CDR3 covers 18 residues. CDR3 residues: CASSQKFEVGSMNTEAFF. CDR3 coding DNA: TGTGCCAGCAGCCAAAAGTTCGAGGTAGGGTCTATGAACACTGAAGCTTTCTTT.

The V gene is TRBV11-2, the J gene TRBJ2-3; 11 bases match TRBD1. CDR1 and CDR2 from the germline V gene are SGHAT and FQNNGV. Trimming removed 1 base from V and 2 bases from J; junction bases left unmatched: 5. This CDR3 is built from 17 residues. The CDR3 sequence is CASSLGLGQGDTDTQYF. In nucleotides, the CDR3 is TGTGCCAGCAGCTTAGGGCTGGGACAGGGGGACACAGATACGCAGTATTTT. The complete variable domain, with remaining parts taken from reference TRBV11-2 and TRBJ2-3, reads EAGVAQSPRYKIIEKRQSVAFWCNPISGHATLYWYQQILGQGPKLLIQFQNNGVVDDSQLPKDRFSAERLKGVDSTLKIQPAKLEDSAVYLCASSLGLGQGDTDTQYFGPGTRLTVL.

V and J are TRBV10-2 and TRBJ1-5; D is unclear. This CDR3 contains 15 residues. The V end lost 4 bases, the J end lost 4 bases, and 14 bases lay between the germline ends. CDR1 and CDR2 (germline): WSHSY, SAAADI. CDR3 residues: CASSVGGVGNQPQHF. The CDR3 DNA sequence: TGCGCCAGCAGTGTCGGTGGGGTGGGGAATCAGCCCCAGCATTTT.

This sequence joins TRBV7-9 and TRBJ1-2, with D possibly TRBD1 on 5 matching bases. Looked up from germline, CDR1 is SEHNR and CDR2 is FQNEAQ (reference sequence). V was clipped by 5 bases and J by 5 bases, with 12 bases between them. CDR3 size: 13 residues. CDR3 sequence (DNA): TGTGCCAGCAGCGCGACAGTTACATATGGCTACACCTTC. This gives the protein CASSATVTYGYTF. Combining the CDR3 with reference TRBV7-9 and TRBJ1-2 gives the whole variable domain DTGVSQNPRHKITKRGQNVTFRCDPISEHNRLYWYRQTLGQGPEFLTYFQNEAQLEKSRLLSDRFSAERPKGSFSTLEIQRTEQGDSAMYLCASSATVTYGYTFGSGTRLTVV.

The genes are TRBV15 and TRBJ1-2, with D perhaps matching TRBD1 (5 bases). The germline gives CDR1 LNHNV, CDR2 YYDKDF (reference sequence). Trimming removed 0 bases from V and 8 bases from J, with 10 bases in between. This CDR3 is 13 amino acids long. This CDR3 reads CATSRELRGGYTF. The CDR3, as DNA: TGTGCCACCAGCAGAGAACTTAGGGGCGGCTACACCTTC. The variable domain in full, completed from reference TRBV15 and TRBJ1-2, reads DAMVIQNPRYQVTQFGKPVTLSCSQTLNHNVMYWYQQKSSQAPKLLFHYYDKDFNNEADTPDNFQSRRPNTSFCFLDIRSPGLGDTAMYLCATSRELRGGYTFGSGTRLTVV.

The J gene is TRBJ1-2, the V gene TRBV5-1, with D perhaps matching TRBD1 (6 bases). Germline values: CDR1 SGHRS, CDR2 YFSETQ. This CDR3 is built from 12 residues. The ends were cut back, 0 bases at V and 8 bases at J, with 8 bases in the middle. The CDR3 sequence is CASSLDRVGYTF. The CDR3 DNA reads TGCGCCAGCAGCTTGGACAGGGTCGGCTACACCTTC.

The J gene is TRBJ1-2, the V gene TRBV1. TRBV1 is recorded as a pseudogene. The CDR3 spans 16 residues. The CDR3 here is CTSSHPKAWGNYGYTF. The DNA for the CDR3 is TGCACCAGCAGCCATCCCAAGGCCTGGGGTAACTATGGCTACACCTTC.

The chain uses TRBV20-1 and TRBJ2-1; tentatively, D is TRBD2 (5 bases). V was shortened by 3 bases and J by 7 bases, with 10 bases between the two germline ends. The CDR3 covers 12 residues. The germline CDR1 and CDR2 sequences are DFQATT and SNEGSKA (reference sequence). The CDR3 loop is CSASGRGNEQFF. In nucleotides, the CDR3 is TGCAGTGCTAGTGGGCGAGGGAATGAGCAGTTCTTC.

This clone appeared a single time. DNA for the CDR3: TGTGCCAGCAGCTTAGCGGGTGTGCCGGGAGGGACAGATACGCAGTATTTT. Its translation is CASSLAGVPGGTDTQYF. The chain combines TRBV7-2 with TRBJ2-3; 8 nucleotides line up with TRBD2. CDR3 length: 17 residues. The germline V gene has CDR1 SGHTA and CDR2 FQGNSA. Trimming removed 0 bases from V and 3 bases from J; junction bases left unmatched: 8.

The V and J genes are TRBV27 and TRBJ2-5; 10 bases agree with TRBD1. The CDR3 covers 17 residues. The germline V gene has CDR1 MNHEY and CDR2 SMNVEV (reference sequence). V lost 5 bases and J lost 2; bases outside the gene matches: 11. The CDR3 DNA is TGTGCCAGCAGTCATTACCGACAGGGGGCTATACAAGAGACCCAGTACTTC. Its protein product is CASSHYRQGAIQETQYF.